Included here is one T cell receptor (beta chain) sequence, with context. The data originate from a study of blood T cell repertoires in COVID-19. Study background: Collection of acute and convalescent COVID-19 samples took place in the United States, Italy and Spain. Sources were T cells, B-cell-depleted T cells, or PBMCs; the material itself was cDNA or gDNA.

Seattle researchers signed up patients amid active infection and tracked them longitudinally. The CDR3 is 12 residues long. The germline CDR1 and CDR2 sequences are MNHEY and SVGAGI. Trimming stripped 11 bases from V and 6 bases from J, with 11 bases between. In the original analysis: Estimation of nucleated cell counts was performed using reference gene primer amplification. Repertoires were generated with immunoSEQ multiplex PCR, while TCRdb's copy carries only in-frame clones and drops some. The V and J calls and the clone size are those of that table, but D and trimming were determined from the DNA. The data hold fewer than 350,000 clones, with approximately 89% observed a single time.

The rearrangement joins TRBV6-5 to TRBJ1-6; D might be TRBD1 (5 bases). The specimen sequenced was peripheral blood. The source is a woman in her 30s with COVID-19, enrolled during active disease. The DNA of the CDR3 is TGTGCCGGTCGGAGGGGTAATTCACCCCTCCACTTT. This gives the protein CAGRRGNSPLHF.